Sequencing of this T cell receptor (beta chain) was carried out in a study of cytomegalovirus exposure and HLA in healthy donors. Concerning this clone itself: The target antigen is unknown.

CDR3 length: 12 residues. Germline CDR1 is MDHEN and CDR2 is SYDVKM. V was clipped by 6 bases and J by 6 bases, with 11 bases between them. The primer mix had 60 Vbeta and 13 Jbeta primers. The protocol was immunoSEQ multiplex PCR, while the TCRdb copy is restricted to in-frame clones and leaves out a portion. This sample has 55,000 to 75,000 clones, with about 90% found just once. Findings and limits, study-wide: The authors enumerated over 150 TCR beta chains as linked to cytomegalovirus. A later analysis reportedly identified an Asian-associated ancestry cluster as carrying fewer N-insertions than the approximately 710-donor mean.

Samples came from healthy bone marrow donors. This sequence was found in a man in his late teens or twenties in good health and CMV-seronegative. The sample taken for sequencing was PBMCs. The V gene is TRBV28, the J gene TRBJ1-1; D remains ambiguous. The CDR3 DNA reads as TGTGCCAGCAGCGGCCCCGGGGCTGAAGCTTTCTTT. Encoded protein: CASSGPGAEAFF.